Listed below are T cell receptor beta chains from one sample, sequenced in a study of OX40 agonist ivuxolimab in advanced cancers. TCRdb's table, derived via immunoSEQ multiplex PCR, lists solely in-frame clones and lacks some. The table shows roughly 45,000 clones, with roughly 80% occurring only once. Sequences were derived from CD4+ or CD8+ T cells sorted from blood, sampled in a trial of the OX40 agonist ivuxolimab. The receptors derive from an adult with an advanced solid tumor such as melanoma, head and neck, liver or kidney cancer. The CDR3 runs from the conserved cysteine through the conserved F or W. A D gene is named only where the DNA matches it firmly.

v_call d_call cdr3_aa
TRBV28 NA CASSLNTGGGQPQHF
TRBV28 TRBD2 CASSSSGTSGLYEQYF
TRBV7-7 TRBD1 CASSLFRGSLETQYF
TRBV4-3 NA CASSQDETSTDTQYF
TRBV13 NA CASSSIGTFVSDSGNTIYF
TRBV5-8 TRBD1 CASSLVWTGAHEQYF
TRBV9 NA CASSGGGLQETQYF
TRBV4-3 TRBD2 CASSQVERGVQETQYF
TRBV10-3 NA CAISPGPLSEAFF
TRBV7-9 NA CASSSRRTNTEAFF